This is a list of T cell receptor beta chains from one sample in a study of OX40 agonist ivuxolimab in advanced cancers. Profiled with immunoSEQ multiplex PCR; TCRdb holds only in-frame clones, not every one. This table has 80,000 or so clones, around 85% appearing once. The sample in question was CD4+ or CD8+ T cells sorted from blood, obtained in a trial of the OX40 agonist ivuxolimab. The receptors derive from an adult with an advanced solid tumor such as melanoma, head and neck, liver or kidney cancer. CDR3s leave out the opening cysteine and the closing phenylalanine or tryptophan. Each record gives: J gene, V gene, CDR3 protein.

TRBJ1-3 TRBV11-2 ASSLNRAGNTIY
TRBJ2-5 TRBV15 ATSRAFEEETQY
TRBJ2-7 TRBV5-1 ASVSGTGGNEQY
TRBJ1-2 TRBV7-9 ASSPSGGYGYT
TRBJ1-4 TRBV28 ASTLRPGLREKLF
TRBJ2-5 TRBV6-5 ASSSFGGGQETQY
TRBJ2-6 TRBV2 ASTPDRPYGANVLT
TRBJ2-3 TRBV7-6 ASSSMAGRGTDTQY
TRBJ2-5 TRBV7-3 ASSLGPLWDQETQY
TRBJ2-1 TRBV10-3 AISDGGNEQF
TRBJ2-7 TRBV15 ATSRRGVESPSYEQY
TRBJ2-5 TRBV5-6 ASSRTGTGGKETQY
TRBJ2-5 TRBV7-6 ASSLGGGVETQY
TRBJ2-5 TRBV5-1 ASSLYGQETQY
TRBJ2-1 TRBV7-3 ASSSSGAPYNEQF
TRBJ2-2 TRBV6-5 ASKWGGNTGELF
TRBJ2-5 TRBV30 AWSSIYKKETQY
TRBJ2-7 TRBV28 ASSGTAVEYEQY
TRBJ1-5 TRBV19 ASSGRISPLSNQPQH
TRBJ2-1 TRBV11-3 ASSPGADNLNEQF
TRBJ1-6 TRBV5-6 ASSLDLSSPLH
TRBJ1-2 TRBV4-3 ASSQAVDPTYGYT
TRBJ2-3 TRBV14 ASSQGRSYSDTQY
TRBJ1-1 TRBV5-4 ASSSDPGGAF
TRBJ2-6 TRBV7-8 ASSPGQGRKPGANVLT
TRBJ1-1 TRBV5-1 ASSGGDSQVAEAF
TRBJ1-5 TRBV10-3 AISESGLSNQPQH
TRBJ2-7 TRBV5-6 ASSPDNSYEQY
TRBJ1-5 TRBV6-6 ASSITGSDQPQH
TRBJ1-4 TRBV11-2 ASSRGQGNEKLF
TRBJ2-7 TRBV11-2 ASSLGLDRSSWD
TRBJ2-3 TRBV5-1 ASSRGLAGMGDTQY
TRBJ2-3 TRBV9 ASSVASSLVGTDTQY
TRBJ2-7 TRBV28 ASGTGSTYEQY
TRBJ1-1 TRBV28 ASSPPKTVNTEAF
TRBJ2-2 TRBV28 ASSRGQGNTGELF
TRBJ1-5 TRBV15 ATSRDQGNYQPQH
TRBJ2-3 TRBV6-5 ASSIGGTDTQY
TRBJ2-1 TRBV7-9 ASSLLAGGPSNEQF
TRBJ2-7 TRBV7-6 ASSPLSSYEQY
TRBJ2-1 TRBV11-1 ASSPDYLGGGQF
TRBJ1-1 TRBV7-2 ASTRGVNTEAF
TRBJ1-1 TRBV7-2 ASSWQGATTEAF
TRBJ1-1 TRBV30 AWRQDRGLEAF
TRBJ2-3 TRBV7-2 ASSLDVVPDTQY